This note documents a single T cell receptor beta chain sequence. Its antigen is currently not known. Base qualities are not at hand, and no much larger clone is one base apart. TCRbeta CDR3 regions were amplified from genomic DNA by means of the immunoSEQ Assay, a bias-controlled multiplex PCR. Concerning the study's data processing: Nucleated cell counts per sample were estimated from amplification of reference gene primers within the assay. To quantify the absolute abundance of each unique TCRbeta CDR3 rearrangement, sequence reads were collapsed and filtered. For each sample, productive Simpson clonality was calculated as the square root of Simpson's diversity index over productive rearrangements. As stored in TCRdb, this immuneACCESS dataset retains in-frame rearrangements with V and J assigned. A fraction of the clones does not appear; measured against another copy, unresolved V genes explain less than half of the discrepancy, and the remainder lacks a known reason. V and J calls and clone size are given by that table; D and trimming were obtained from the DNA. Within this sample are around 100,000 clones, with about 86% of them counted one time only. Roughly 3% of the sample rests with the top ten.

The data stem from a study of blood T cell repertoires in COVID-19 (dated by TCRdb to about 2020). Regarding the study in general: Samples covering the acute and convalescent phases of COVID-19 were provided by collaborators in the United States, Italy and Spain. The prospective study material was composed of cDNA or gDNA derived from T cells, B-cell-depleted T cells, or PBMCs. Deeply sampled blood TCRbeta repertoires from subjects exposed to, actively infected with, or recovered from COVID-19 were included in the dataset. A freely available public database, intended as a resource for researchers studying the immune response to SARS-CoV-2, is where the repertoires were released. Samples were obtained from the ongoing ImmuneRACE study (first 160 participants) and from about 1,300 subjects provided by 6 global collaborators. The sample metadata nearly always contained a de-identified subject ID, COVID-19 status, age in years and sex. Where available, HLA class I and class II types were taken from metadata supplied by the sample provider and were not determined by assay-based typing.

Enrolling through a virtual design, the prospective study's participants ranged in age from roughly 18 to 90 years and lived across some 23 United States geographic areas. In the prospective study, cohorts were assigned on the basis of participant-reported clinical history obtained from a screening survey and a study questionnaire. ImmuneRACE Cohort 3 recovered participants were defined by two consecutive negative NP/OP PCR tests, healthcare professional clearance, or symptom resolution. In the prospective study, mobile phlebotomists collected whole blood, serum and a nasopharyngeal or oropharyngeal swab from each participant. Prospective study participants could optionally give additional blood draws and questionnaires over a roughly two-month period. Prospective study blood samples were shipped either frozen or at room temperature before DNA extraction. What the authors observed across the whole study: The quantity of clinical and demographic metadata differed by source and by participant and was supplied without curation.

CDR1 is given as SQVTM and CDR2 as ANQGSEA, both from the germline V gene. The CDR3 runs 11 amino acids, cysteine and phenylalanine included. CDR3 DNA only is kept here, 33 bases in frame from base 1. Trimming removed 3 bases from V and 6 bases from J, leaving 8 bases between the germline ends. Input material: PBMCs or T cells enriched from blood (not recorded which). The receptor comes from a woman between 50 and 59 years old who had recovered from COVID-19. The chain was built from TRBV29-1 and TRBJ1-2; tentative D gene TRBD1, with 5 bases matching. The DNA is as follows: TGCAGCGTTGACCGGGGGGATGGCTACACCTTC. Its product reads: CSVDRGDGYTF.